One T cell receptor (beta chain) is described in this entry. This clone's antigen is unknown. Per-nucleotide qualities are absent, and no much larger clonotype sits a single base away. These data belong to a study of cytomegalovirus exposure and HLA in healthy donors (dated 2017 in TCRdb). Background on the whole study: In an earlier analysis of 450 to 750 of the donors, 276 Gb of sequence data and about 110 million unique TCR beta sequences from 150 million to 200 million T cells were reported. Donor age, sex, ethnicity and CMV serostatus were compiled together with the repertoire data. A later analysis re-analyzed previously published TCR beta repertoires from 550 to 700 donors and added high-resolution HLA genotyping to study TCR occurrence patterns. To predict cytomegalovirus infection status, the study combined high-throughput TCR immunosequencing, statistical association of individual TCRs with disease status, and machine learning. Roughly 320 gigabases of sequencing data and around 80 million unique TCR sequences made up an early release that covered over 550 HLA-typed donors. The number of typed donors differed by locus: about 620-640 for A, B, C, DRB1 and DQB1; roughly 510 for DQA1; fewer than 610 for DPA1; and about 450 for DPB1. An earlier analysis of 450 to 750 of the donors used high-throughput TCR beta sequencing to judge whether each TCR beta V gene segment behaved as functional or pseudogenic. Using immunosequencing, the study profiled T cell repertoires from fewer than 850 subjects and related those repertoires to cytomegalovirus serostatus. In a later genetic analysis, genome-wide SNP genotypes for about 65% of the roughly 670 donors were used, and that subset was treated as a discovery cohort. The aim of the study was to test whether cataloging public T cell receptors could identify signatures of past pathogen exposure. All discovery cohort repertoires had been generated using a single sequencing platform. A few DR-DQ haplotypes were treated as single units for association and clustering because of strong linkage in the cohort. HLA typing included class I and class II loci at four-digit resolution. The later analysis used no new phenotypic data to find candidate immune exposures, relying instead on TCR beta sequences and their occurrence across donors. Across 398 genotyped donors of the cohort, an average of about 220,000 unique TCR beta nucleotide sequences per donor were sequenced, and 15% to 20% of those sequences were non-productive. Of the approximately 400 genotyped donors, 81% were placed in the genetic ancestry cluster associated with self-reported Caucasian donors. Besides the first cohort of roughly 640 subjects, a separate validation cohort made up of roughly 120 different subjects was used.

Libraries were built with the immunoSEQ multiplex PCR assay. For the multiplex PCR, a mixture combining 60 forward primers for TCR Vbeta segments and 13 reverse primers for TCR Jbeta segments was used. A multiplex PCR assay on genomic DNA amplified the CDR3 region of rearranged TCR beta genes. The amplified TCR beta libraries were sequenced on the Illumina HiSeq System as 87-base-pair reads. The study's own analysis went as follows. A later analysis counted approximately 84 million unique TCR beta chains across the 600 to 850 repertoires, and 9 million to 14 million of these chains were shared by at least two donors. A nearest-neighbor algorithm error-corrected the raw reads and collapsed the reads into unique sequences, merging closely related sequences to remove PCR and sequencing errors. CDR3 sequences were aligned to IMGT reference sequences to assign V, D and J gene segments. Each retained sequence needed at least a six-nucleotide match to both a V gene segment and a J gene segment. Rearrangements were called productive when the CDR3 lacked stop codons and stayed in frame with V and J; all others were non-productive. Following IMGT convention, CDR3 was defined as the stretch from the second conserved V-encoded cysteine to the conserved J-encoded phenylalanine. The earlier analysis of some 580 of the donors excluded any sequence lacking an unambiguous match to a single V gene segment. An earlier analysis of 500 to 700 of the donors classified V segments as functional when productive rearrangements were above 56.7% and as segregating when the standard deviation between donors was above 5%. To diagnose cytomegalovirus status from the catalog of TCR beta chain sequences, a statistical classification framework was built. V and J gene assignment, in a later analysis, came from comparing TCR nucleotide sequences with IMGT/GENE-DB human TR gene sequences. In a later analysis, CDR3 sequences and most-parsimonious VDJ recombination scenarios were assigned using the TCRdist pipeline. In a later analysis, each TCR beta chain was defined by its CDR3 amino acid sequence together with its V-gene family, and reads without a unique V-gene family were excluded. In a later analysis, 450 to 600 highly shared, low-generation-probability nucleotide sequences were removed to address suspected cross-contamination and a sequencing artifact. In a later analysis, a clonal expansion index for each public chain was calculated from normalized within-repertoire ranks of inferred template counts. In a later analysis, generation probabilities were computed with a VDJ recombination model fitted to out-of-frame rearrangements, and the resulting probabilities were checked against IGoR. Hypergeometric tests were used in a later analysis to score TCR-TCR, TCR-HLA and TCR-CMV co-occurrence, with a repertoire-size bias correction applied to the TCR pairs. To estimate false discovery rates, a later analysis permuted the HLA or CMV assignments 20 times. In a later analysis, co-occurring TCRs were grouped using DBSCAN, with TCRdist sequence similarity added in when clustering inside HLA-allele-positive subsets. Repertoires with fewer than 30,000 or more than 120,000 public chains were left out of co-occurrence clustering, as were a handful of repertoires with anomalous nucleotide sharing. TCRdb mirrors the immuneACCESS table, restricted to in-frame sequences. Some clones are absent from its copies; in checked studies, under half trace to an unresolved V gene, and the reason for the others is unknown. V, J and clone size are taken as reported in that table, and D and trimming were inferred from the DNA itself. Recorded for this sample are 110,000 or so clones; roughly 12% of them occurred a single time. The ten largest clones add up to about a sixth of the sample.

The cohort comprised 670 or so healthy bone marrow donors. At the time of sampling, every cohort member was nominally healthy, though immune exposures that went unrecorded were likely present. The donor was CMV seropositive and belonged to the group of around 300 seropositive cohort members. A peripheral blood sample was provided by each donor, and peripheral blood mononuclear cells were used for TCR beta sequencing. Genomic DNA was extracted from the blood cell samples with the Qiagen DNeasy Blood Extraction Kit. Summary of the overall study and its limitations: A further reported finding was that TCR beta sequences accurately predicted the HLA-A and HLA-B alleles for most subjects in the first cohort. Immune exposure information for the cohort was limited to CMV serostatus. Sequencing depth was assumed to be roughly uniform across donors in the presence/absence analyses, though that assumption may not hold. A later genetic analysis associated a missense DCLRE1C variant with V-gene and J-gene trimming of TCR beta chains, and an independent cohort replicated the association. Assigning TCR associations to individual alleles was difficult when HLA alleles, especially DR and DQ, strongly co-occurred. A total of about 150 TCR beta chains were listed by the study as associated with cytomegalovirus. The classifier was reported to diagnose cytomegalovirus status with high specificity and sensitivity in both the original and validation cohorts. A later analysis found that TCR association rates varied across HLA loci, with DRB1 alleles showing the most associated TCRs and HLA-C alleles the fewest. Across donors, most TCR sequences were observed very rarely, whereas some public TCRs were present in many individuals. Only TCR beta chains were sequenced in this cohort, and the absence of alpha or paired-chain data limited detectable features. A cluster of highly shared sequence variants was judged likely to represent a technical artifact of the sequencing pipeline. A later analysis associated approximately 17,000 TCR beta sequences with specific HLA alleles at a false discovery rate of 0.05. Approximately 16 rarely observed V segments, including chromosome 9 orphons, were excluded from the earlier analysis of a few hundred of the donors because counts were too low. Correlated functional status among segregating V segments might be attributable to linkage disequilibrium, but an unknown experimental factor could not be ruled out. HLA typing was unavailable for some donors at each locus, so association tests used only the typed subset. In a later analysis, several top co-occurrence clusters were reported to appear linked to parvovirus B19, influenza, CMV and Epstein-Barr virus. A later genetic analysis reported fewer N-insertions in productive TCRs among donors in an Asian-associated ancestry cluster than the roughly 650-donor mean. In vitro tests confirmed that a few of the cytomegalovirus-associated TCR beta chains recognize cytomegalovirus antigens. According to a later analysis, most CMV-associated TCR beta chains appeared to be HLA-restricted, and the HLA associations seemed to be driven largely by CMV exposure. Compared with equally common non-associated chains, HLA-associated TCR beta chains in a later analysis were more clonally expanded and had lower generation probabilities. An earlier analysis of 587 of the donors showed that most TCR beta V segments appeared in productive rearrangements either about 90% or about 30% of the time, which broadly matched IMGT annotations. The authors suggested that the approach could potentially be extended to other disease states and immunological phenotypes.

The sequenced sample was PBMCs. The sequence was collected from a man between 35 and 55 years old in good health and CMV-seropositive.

The CDR3 sequence is CASSADTSYSYGYTF. The DNA reads TGTGCCAGCAGCGCAGACACCTCCTACTCCTATGGCTACACCTTC. The chain is made from TRBV9 and TRBJ1-2; the D gene cannot be named for sure. CDR1 and CDR2, looked up from the germline V gene, are SGDLS and YYNGEE. Trimming removed 3 bases from V and 4 bases from J, leaving 16 bases between the germline ends. Reading from cysteine to phenylalanine, the CDR3 counts 15 amino acids. The retained sequence is limited to the CDR3, 45 bases, with the frame set at the first base.